These 14 T cell receptor beta chains came from one sample sequenced in a study of shared clonotypes between healthy human individuals. Here immunoSEQ multiplex PCR was the method, and the copy in TCRdb shows in-frame clones only, minus some. The profile shows 600,000 to 750,000 clones, 60% to 80% of them singletons. Sequencing used memory CD4+ T cells sorted from blood. Regarding subset: CD45RA-negative fraction. The receptors originated from a woman between 25 and 40 years old in good health.

J is TRBJ1-4 and V is TRBV28; 11 bases map to TRBD1. The CDR3 loop spans 14 amino acids. The trim removed 6 bases at V and 7 bases at J, leaving 4 bases unmatched. Germline loops: CDR1 MDHEN, CDR2 SYDVKM. In nucleotides, the CDR3 is TGTGCCAGCAGCCCCGGGACAGGGGGTGAAAAACTGTTTTTT. This translates into CASSPGTGGEKLFF.

This clone appeared many times. This chain links TRBV7-2 with TRBJ2-7; no reliable D call. In germline, CDR1 is SGHTA, CDR2 FQGNSA. CDR3 length equals 14 residues. Trimming removed 3 bases from V and 0 bases from J, with 9 bases in between. The CDR3 is CASSFYLSSYEQYF. For the CDR3, the DNA is TGTGCCAGCAGCTTCTATCTCAGCTCCTACGAGCAGTACTTC.

The DNA for the CDR3 is TGTGCCACCAGCAAAGACCTCGCGACAGGGCGGGCCGGGGAGCTGTTTTTT. Protein product: CATSKDLATGRAGELFF. The chain employs TRBV15 and TRBJ2-2; the match to TRBD1 covers 7 bases. With V trimmed by 4 bases and J by 6 bases, 14 bases remained unmatched. CDR1 and CDR2 from the germline V gene are LNHNV and YYDKDF (reference sequence). The length of the CDR3 is 17 residues.

The chain links TRBV5-1 to TRBJ2-3; 11 positions match TRBD2. After removal of 0 bases from V and 5 bases from J, the junction contained 11 bases not matched to a gene. The length of the CDR3 is 18 residues. CDR1 and CDR2 from the germline V gene are SGHRS and YFSETQ. The DNA for the CDR3 is TGCGCCAGCAGCTTGGCCCTCATAGCGGGAGGGCCGGGAGATACGCAGTATTTT. Its protein is CASSLALIAGGPGDTQYF. The entire variable domain, with the rest obtained from reference TRBV5-1 and TRBJ2-3, is as follows: KAGVTQTPRYLIKTRGQQVTLSCSPISGHRSVSWYQQTPGQGLQFLFEYFSETQRNKGNFPGRFSGRQFSNSRSEMNVSTLELGDSALYLCASSLALIAGGPGDTQYFGPGTRLTVL.

CDR3 DNA sequence: TGTGCCAGCAGTTTAAGGCAGGGTGGACAGCCCCAGCATTTT. The encoded protein is CASSLRQGGQPQHF. The J gene is TRBJ1-5, the V gene TRBV27; TRBD1 is a possible D gene (5 bases). The CDR3 totals 14 residues. V lost 2 bases and J 7 bases, leaving 12 bases between the germline ends. Germline V lookup: CDR1 MNHEY, CDR2 SMNVEV (reference sequence).

Only a few counts were recorded for this clone. V usage is TRBV7-9 and J usage is TRBJ2-5, with D unclear. The CDR3 runs to 15 residues. Deletions cut 5 bases from V and 1 base from J, with 14 bases between. Germline V gives CDR1 SEHNR, CDR2 FQNEAQ (reference sequence). The CDR3 sequence is CASSLPRRLQETQYF. CDR3 nucleotides: TGTGCCAGCAGCCTCCCCCGGCGGCTCCAAGAGACCCAGTACTTC.

This chain connects TRBV7-9 to TRBJ2-5; 7 bases align to TRBD2. V shed 5 bases and J 5 bases; nucleotides not matched to a gene: 8. The V gene's germline CDR1 is SEHNR and CDR2 FQNEAQ (reference sequence). This CDR3 region has 14 residues. DNA for the CDR3: TGTGCCAGCAGCCTCGGCGCGGGAGATGAGACCCAGTACTTC. Protein product: CASSLGAGDETQYF.

The chain has TRBV7-8 and TRBJ2-4; D is ambiguous. The CDR3 length is 15 residues. V was clipped by 4 bases and J by 0 bases, with 10 bases between them. The V gene's germline CDR1 is SGHVS and CDR2 FQNEAQ. The CDR3 loop reads CASSSATGAKNIQYF. The CDR3 nucleotides read TGTGCCAGCAGCTCGGCGACGGGAGCCAAAAACATTCAGTACTTC. The complete variable domain, with remaining parts taken from reference TRBV7-8 and TRBJ2-4, reads GAGVSQSPRYKVAKRGQDVALRCDPISGHVSLFWYQQALGQGPEFLTYFQNEAQLDKSGLPSDRFFAERPEGSVSTLKIQRTQQEDSAVYLCASSSATGAKNIQYFGAGTRLSVL.

The sample holds one count of this clone. This chain joins TRBV28 and TRBJ2-7; D is uncertain. Trimming stripped 5 bases from V and 3 bases from J, with 14 bases between. Germline CDR1 MDHEN, CDR2 SYDVKM. This CDR3 contains 14 residues. Here the CDR3 reads CASSPPSSLYEQYF. The CDR3 region has the DNA TGTGCCAGCAGTCCACCTAGTTCCCTCTACGAGCAGTACTTC.

V usage is TRBV7-2 and J usage is TRBJ2-2; D uncertain. The germline V gene encodes CDR1 SGHTA and CDR2 FQGNSA. Between the trimmed V and J ends, which lost 1 base and 4 bases, there was a span of 10 bases. The CDR3 spans 15 residues. CDR3 nucleotides: TGTGCCAGCAGCTTAGGTGGCAGATTCACCGGGGAGCTGTTTTTT. It yields the protein CASSLGGRFTGELFF. Based on the CDR3 plus reference TRBV7-2 and TRBJ2-2, the full variable domain is GAGVSQSPSNKVTEKGKDVELRCDPISGHTALYWYRQSLGQGLEFLIYFQGNSAPDKSGLPSDRFSAERTGGSVSTLTIQRTQQEDSAVYLCASSLGGRFTGELFFGEGSRLTVL.

The J gene is TRBJ1-5, the V gene TRBV5-1, with TRBD1 identical over 7 bases. V dropped 4 bases and J dropped 0; count of bases not matched to a gene: 10. This CDR3 contains 17 residues. Germline CDR1 SGHRS, CDR2 YFSETQ. The CDR3 sequence is CASSREDRVSSNQPQHF. The CDR3 region has the DNA TGCGCCAGCAGCCGAGAAGACAGGGTCTCTAGCAATCAGCCCCAGCATTTT.

This clone was picked up a small number of times. A read error may be the cause here, since a much bigger clone is one base away. Other DNA sequences in the sample encode the same CDR3. The rearrangement links TRBV7-2 to TRBJ2-3; D unresolved. Trimming took off 5 bases at V and 2 bases at J, with 5 bases between the two ends. The germline V gene encodes CDR1 SGHTA and CDR2 FQGNSA. CDR3 length: 12 residues. For the CDR3, the DNA is TGTGCCAGCAGCCCTTACACAGATACGCAGTATTTT. Protein product: CASSPYTDTQYF.

The genes are TRBV7-2 and TRBJ2-1; TRBD2 agrees at 14 bases. V dropped 4 bases and J dropped 9; count of bases not matched to a gene: 5. The CDR3 is made up of 15 amino acids. Germline lookup yields CDR1 SGHTA and CDR2 FQGNSA. Here the CDR3 reads CASSSTSGRGAEQFF. The CDR3 bases are TGTGCCAGCAGCTCGACTAGCGGGAGGGGGGCTGAGCAGTTCTTC.

The rearrangement links TRBV28 to TRBJ2-7; TRBD2 aligns across 12 bases. Losses at the gene ends were 0 bases for V and 5 bases for J; bases not matched to a gene: 2. CDR3 length equals 15 residues. Germline CDR1 and CDR2: MDHEN and SYDVKM. As DNA, the CDR3 is TGTGCCAGCAGTTTATGGACTAGCGGGAGCGACGAGCAGTACTTC. Translated, it gives CASSLWTSGSDEQYF.